Following are 24 T cell receptor beta chains from one sample sequenced in a study of blood T cell repertoires in COVID-19. Method: immunoSEQ multiplex PCR; TCRdb's copy keeps in-frame clones and lacks some. The table has around 43,000 clones, approximately 85% seen once. Material: peripheral blood. These receptors originate from a woman at least 80 years old with acute or convalescent COVID-19.

The genes are TRBV5-1 and TRBJ2-1; TRBD2 agrees at 7 bases. Per germline, CDR1 SGHRS and CDR2 YFSETQ. With V trimmed by 4 bases and J by 6 bases, 4 bases remained unmatched. The CDR3 is 13 residues long. The CDR3 here is CASSPSGINEQFF. The CDR3 DNA reads as TGCGCCAGCAGCCCGAGCGGGATCAATGAGCAGTTCTTC.

The chain couples TRBV6-5 to TRBJ1-1; TRBD1 matches 10 bases. The CDR3 runs to 14 residues. The V and J ends lost 6 bases and 3 bases, in that order; junction bases with no gene match: 4. The germline gives CDR1 MNHEY, CDR2 SVGAGI. CDR3 region: CASSDRGRDTEAFF. CDR3 in DNA: TGTGCCAGCAGCGACAGGGGGCGGGACACTGAAGCTTTCTTT.

The chain uses TRBV11-2 and TRBJ2-3, with 7 bases that match TRBD2. The CDR3 length is 16 residues. Germline loops: CDR1 SGHAT, CDR2 FQNNGV. The J segment lost 1 base and the V segment lost 5 bases, leaving 9 bases of the junction unmatched. The CDR3 bases are TGTGCCAGCAGCGGGACGGGGCTAGCGGGCACAGATACGCAGTATTTT. Translating gives CASSGTGLAGTDTQYF.

V is TRBV7-2 and J is TRBJ2-7, with a possible D match to TRBD2 (5 bases). V was shortened by 5 bases and J by 6 bases, with 23 bases between the two germline ends. The germline CDR1 and CDR2 sequences are SGHTA and FQGNSA. The length of the CDR3 is 16 residues. The CDR3 sequence: CASSPPGNSILTEQYF. Written as DNA, the CDR3 is TGTGCCAGCAGCCCCCCCGGGAACTCTATCCTTACCGAGCAGTACTTC. The full variable domain, completed using reference TRBV7-2 and TRBJ2-7, is GAGVSQSPSNKVTEKGKDVELRCDPISGHTALYWYRQSLGQGLEFLIYFQGNSAPDKSGLPSDRFSAERTGGSVSTLTIQRTQQEDSAVYLCASSPPGNSILTEQYFGPGTRLTVT.

The rearrangement uses TRBV6-5 and TRBJ1-3; weak D call: TRBD1 (5 bases). The CDR3 extends over 14 amino acids. Germline-derived CDR1 and CDR2 are MNHEY and SVGAGI. Trimming removed 7 bases from V and 0 bases from J, with 10 bases in between. This CDR3 is CASNQGISGNTIYF. DNA for the CDR3: TGTGCCAGCAACCAGGGTATCTCTGGAAACACCATATATTTT.

CDR3: CASSSLAGGHEQYF. CDR3 bases: TGTGCCAGCAGCTCACTAGCGGGAGGCCACGAGCAGTACTTC. The chain recombines TRBV5-5 with TRBJ2-7; 12 bases agree with TRBD2. Germline CDR1 is SGHKS and CDR2 is YYEKEE (reference sequence). With 3 bases clipped from V and 5 bases from J, the junction kept 3 bases outside the gene matches. The CDR3 length is 14 residues. Based on the CDR3 plus reference TRBV5-5 and TRBJ2-7, the full variable domain is DAGVTQSPTHLIKTRGQQVTLRCSPISGHKSVSWYQQVLGQGPQFIFQYYEKEERGRGNFPDRFSARQFPNYSSELNVNALLLGDSALYLCASSSLAGGHEQYFGPGTRLTVT.

The J gene is TRBJ2-7, the V gene TRBV11-2; 11 bases map to TRBD2. The CDR3 has 18 residues. In germline, CDR1 is SGHAT, CDR2 FQNNGV. The ends lost 3 bases at V and 3 bases at J; junction bases unmatched: 13. CDR3 sequence reads: CASSLWGNLAGGIYEQYF. The CDR3, as DNA: TGTGCCAGCAGCTTGTGGGGGAATCTAGCGGGAGGTATCTACGAGCAGTACTTC. The whole variable domain, remainder taken from reference TRBV11-2 and TRBJ2-7, is EAGVAQSPRYKIIEKRQSVAFWCNPISGHATLYWYQQILGQGPKLLIQFQNNGVVDDSQLPKDRFSAERLKGVDSTLKIQPAKLEDSAVYLCASSLWGNLAGGIYEQYFGPGTRLTVT.

This chain joins TRBV2 and TRBJ1-6, with D possibly TRBD1 on 6 matching bases. Germline CDR1 SNHLY, CDR2 FYNNEI. The CDR3 covers 16 residues. V was trimmed by 6 bases and J by 5 bases, leaving 17 bases between them. The CDR3 is CASSDPGHINNSPLHF. CDR3 coding DNA: TGTGCCAGCAGCGACCCGGGACATATTAATAATTCACCCCTCCACTTT. The full variable domain, in which reference TRBV2 and TRBJ1-6 provide the parts outside the CDR3, is EPEVTQTPSHQVTQMGQEVILRCVPISNHLYFYWYRQILGQKVEFLVSFYNNEISEKSEIFDDQFSVERPDGSNFTLKIRSTKLEDSAMYFCASSDPGHINNSPLHFGNGTRLTVT.

The chain recombines TRBV5-1 with TRBJ2-5, with D tentatively TRBD2 (5 bases). CDR3 length equals 16 residues. V dropped 0 bases and J dropped 1 base, with 13 bases sitting between them. Germline V CDR1 and CDR2: SGHRS, YFSETQ. This CDR3 is CASSLVIGGIQETQYF. The CDR3 region has the DNA TGCGCCAGCAGCTTGGTTATAGGAGGCATCCAAGAGACCCAGTACTTC.

The chain combines TRBV6-5 with TRBJ1-5, with TRBD1 as a possible D gene (5 bases). Germline CDR1 is MNHEY and CDR2 is SVGAGI. Trimming removed 2 bases at V and 0 bases at J, with 8 bases between. The CDR3 sequence is 15 residues long. The CDR3 region is CASSYNRNSNQPQHF. DNA of the CDR3: TGTGCCAGCAGTTACAACAGGAATAGCAATCAGCCCCAGCATTTT.

V and J are TRBV5-8 and TRBJ1-5, with D tentatively TRBD1 (5 bases). The CDR3 contains 15 residues. Germline values: CDR1 SGHTS, CDR2 YDEGEE. Trimming took 6 bases from V and 3 from J, leaving 16 bases between them. The CDR3, as DNA: TGTGCCAGCAACGCTTGGGGGGGAACCAATCAGCCCCAGCATTTT. It yields the protein CASNAWGGTNQPQHF.

The chain links TRBV7-8 to TRBJ2-2, with a weak D call TRBD1 (7 bases). Trimming stripped 5 bases from V and 6 bases from J, with 10 bases between. The CDR3 runs 13 residues. The germline gives CDR1 SGHVS, CDR2 FQNEAQ. The CDR3 sequence is CASSPGGSGELFF. DNA for the CDR3: TGTGCCAGCAGCCCAGGGGGGTCCGGGGAGCTGTTTTTT.

The gene calls are TRBV14 and TRBJ2-7; D ambiguous. The CDR3 consists of 14 residues. V was pared by 0 bases and J by 1 base, with 7 bases between. CDR1 and CDR2 from the germline V gene are SGHDN and FVKESK. As DNA, the CDR3 is TGTGCCAGCAGCCAAGACTTAGCATCCTACGAGCAGTACTTC. Translated: CASSQDLASYEQYF.

The genes are TRBV18 and TRBJ1-2; weak D call: TRBD1 (6 bases). The V gene lost 3 bases and the J gene lost 2 bases, with 10 bases spanning the gap. Germline loops: CDR1 KGHSH, CDR2 LQKENI. The CDR3 totals 14 residues. CDR3 in amino acids: CASSPQDRNYGYTF. The CDR3 DNA reads TGTGCCAGCTCACCTCAAGACAGGAACTATGGCTACACCTTC.

This chain links TRBV25-1 with TRBJ2-5; no definite D call. V lost 5 bases to trimming and J lost 5 bases, with 21 bases between them. Germline assignment: CDR1 MGHDK and CDR2 SYGVNS. CDR3 length: 16 amino acids. For the CDR3, the DNA is TGTGCCAGCAGTTTCTCCGGGTCCTTAACTGTGGAGACCCAGTACTTC. Translating gives CASSFSGSLTVETQYF.

This chain links TRBV29-1 with TRBJ2-3, with unresolved D. This CDR3 has 13 amino acids. Germline V gene lookup returns CDR1 SQVTM and CDR2 ANQGSEA. Trimming stripped 0 bases from V and 2 bases from J, with 6 bases between. The CDR3 sequence is CSVEDRFTDTQYF. CDR3 sequence (DNA): TGCAGCGTTGAAGACAGGTTCACAGATACGCAGTATTTT.

V usage is TRBV5-1 and J usage is TRBJ2-5, with 8 bases that match TRBD1. The germline V gene encodes CDR1 SGHRS and CDR2 YFSETQ. The V segment lost 2 bases and the J segment 3 bases; nucleotides outside the gene matches: 6. CDR3 length: 15 amino acids. The CDR3 bases are TGCGCCAGCAGCTTTGGCCAGGGGGCCAAAGAGACCCAGTACTTC. The encoded protein is CASSFGQGAKETQYF.

This clone was seen only a few times. V is TRBV7-9 and J is TRBJ1-6, with TRBD1 as a possible D gene (6 bases). CDR1 is SEHNR and CDR2 is FQNEAQ in the germline V gene (reference sequence). This CDR3 spans 17 amino acids. V lost 2 bases and J 7 bases, leaving 18 bases between the germline ends. The CDR3 spells CASSLILTGKQNSPLHF. CDR3 bases: TGTGCCAGCAGCTTAATTTTAACAGGGAAACAGAATTCACCCCTCCACTTT.

The J gene is TRBJ2-3, the V gene TRBV28; TRBD2 matches at 10 bases. The junction had 6 bases not matched to a gene; V was cut back by 2 bases and J by 4 bases. Germline V gene lookup returns CDR1 MDHEN and CDR2 SYDVKM. This CDR3 has 16 amino acids. The chain's CDR3 is CASSLPPTSGSDTQYF. In nucleotides, the CDR3 is TGTGCCAGCAGTTTACCCCCGACTAGCGGGTCAGATACGCAGTATTTT.

This clone was seen a few times. CDR3 loop: CASSYSAGRYGYTF. CDR3 in DNA: TGTGCCAGCAGTTACTCCGCAGGTCGCTATGGCTACACCTTC. The chain is built from TRBV6-5 and TRBJ1-2; no clear D. V gave up 0 bases and J gave up 4 bases, with 9 bases separating them. This CDR3 has 14 residues. Germline lookup yields CDR1 MNHEY and CDR2 SVGAGI.

The chain couples TRBV21-1 to TRBJ2-3; the table's D gene call, TRBD2, was not cross checked with the DNA. TRBV21-1 is annotated as a pseudogene. The length of the CDR3 is 17 residues. DNA of the CDR3: TGTGCCAGCAGCCCCGTACACATCACCCTCGGAGCAGATACGCAGTATTTT. Amino acids: CASSPVHITLGADTQYF.

The chain combines TRBV30 with TRBJ2-7; the match to TRBD1 covers 8 bases. After removal of 3 bases from V and 4 bases from J, the junction contained 5 bases not matched to a gene. CDR1 GTSNPN and CDR2 SVGIG come from the germline V gene (reference sequence). This CDR3 spans 13 amino acids. The CDR3, as DNA: TGTGCCTGGAGAACGGACAGGGTGTACGAGCAGTACTTC. This encodes CAWRTDRVYEQYF.

V gene TRBV9 combines with J gene TRBJ1-1; D is undetermined. The CDR3 runs to 14 residues. Per the germline V gene, CDR1 is SGDLS and CDR2 is YYNGEE. V was shortened by 4 bases and J by 1 base, with 11 bases between the two germline ends. The CDR3 region is CASSHGGRNTEAFF. In DNA, the CDR3 is TGTGCCAGCAGCCATGGAGGGAGGAACACTGAAGCTTTCTTT. Looking up the rest from reference TRBV9 and TRBJ1-1 gives the full variable domain: DSGVTQTPKHLITATGQRVTLRCSPRSGDLSVYWYQQSLDQGLQFLIQYYNGEERAKGNILERFSAQQFPDLHSELNLSSLELGDSALYFCASSHGGRNTEAFFGQGTRLTVV.

This chain joins TRBV30 and TRBJ1-4, with 7 bases matching TRBD1. The CDR3 length is 13 residues. V lost 4 bases and J lost 6; bases outside the gene matches: 5. Germline V CDR1 and CDR2: GTSNPN, SVGIG (reference sequence). CDR3 DNA: TGTGCCTGGAACCTAGGACAGGATGAAAAACTGTTTTTT. Translation: CAWNLGQDEKLFF.